This T cell receptor (beta chain) was identified in a study of blood T cell repertoires in COVID-19. Study context: Samples came from the United States, Italy and Spain, spanning acute and convalescent COVID-19. PBMCs, B-cell-depleted T cells, or T cells provided the cDNA or gDNA that made up the material.

The V end lost 5 bases, the J end lost 4 bases, and 18 bases lay between the germline ends. The CDR3 has 16 residues. Germline CDR1 is SGHVS and CDR2 is FNYEAQ. Under the authors' procedure: Quantification of nucleated cells was approximated via reference gene primer amplification. The protocol was immunoSEQ multiplex PCR, while the TCRdb copy is restricted to in-frame clones and leaves out a portion. V, J and clone size derive from that table, while D and trimming were established from the DNA sequence. Here the sample spans about 240,000 clones, 82% being singletons. Sequenced sample: peripheral blood. The J gene is TRBJ2-1, the V gene TRBV7-6; D is perhaps TRBD1 (6 bases). The receptor was isolated from a woman in her sixties or seventies with active or convalescent COVID-19. CDR3 DNA sequence: TGTGCCAGCAGCCTCGCACAGGGTTCGGGATACAATGAGCAGTTCTTC. Translating gives CASSLAQGSGYNEQFF.